The 30 T cell receptor beta chains given below trace back to one sample, sequenced in a study of control samples from healthy donors and cancer patients. This table comes from immunoSEQ multiplex PCR, and its TCRdb copy is limited to in-frame clones, with some not included. Of 100,000 to 120,000 clones in the sample, 70% to 90% were seen once. Sequenced sample: PBMCs. These receptors came from a woman aged 55-69 years with lung cancer.

The chain has TRBV19 and TRBJ1-6; 10 positions match TRBD1. With 8 bases clipped from V and 6 bases from J, the junction kept 4 bases outside the gene matches. Germline CDR1 is LNHDA and CDR2 is SQIVND (reference sequence). The CDR3 covers 14 residues. This chain's CDR3 is CASSTGGGNSPLHF. Here the CDR3 DNA reads TGTGCCAGTTCGACAGGGGGCGGTAATTCACCCCTCCACTTT.

This chain joins TRBV7-9 and TRBJ2-7; D is undetermined. V was shortened by 6 bases and J by 1 base, with 7 bases between the two germline ends. The CDR3 sequence is 12 residues long. Germline CDR1 reads SEHNR; CDR2 reads FQNEAQ (reference sequence). The CDR3 loop is CASSRVSYEQYF. CDR3 nucleotides: TGTGCCAGCAGTAGGGTTTCCTACGAGCAGTACTTC.

The chain is built from TRBV7-2 and TRBJ1-1; D might be TRBD1 (5 bases). This CDR3 is built from 15 residues. V was clipped by 4 bases and J by 2 bases, with 14 bases between them. The germline V gene encodes CDR1 SGHTA and CDR2 FQGNSA. In DNA, the CDR3 is TGTGCCAGCAGCTCTGGGACGGCTAGAAACACTGAAGCTTTCTTT. Encoded protein: CASSSGTARNTEAFF.

This chain uses TRBV7-2 with TRBJ1-2, with D tentatively TRBD1 (5 bases). Germline V gene lookup returns CDR1 SGHTA and CDR2 FQGNSA. CDR3 length: 13 amino acids. The ends were cut back, 5 bases at V and 3 bases at J, with 10 bases in the middle. The CDR3 protein is CASSPQGYYGYTF. Here the CDR3 DNA reads TGTGCCAGCAGCCCGCAGGGATACTATGGCTACACCTTC.

This chain connects TRBV2 to TRBJ1-3; no definite D call. With 8 bases removed from V and 9 bases from J, the gap between germline ends came to 23 bases. In germline, CDR1 is SNHLY, CDR2 FYNNEI. The CDR3 contains 15 residues. CDR3 nucleotides: TGTGCCAGCGGTGGTGGCCAGCGGGTCGGTAGCACCATATATTTT. Amino acids: CASGGGQRVGSTIYF.

The chain recombines TRBV19 with TRBJ2-1; D gene uncertain. The CDR3 runs 13 residues. Between the trimmed V and J ends, which lost 0 bases and 9 bases, there was a span of 9 bases. Germline V gene data show CDR1 as LNHDA and CDR2 as SQIVND (reference sequence). CDR3 nucleotide sequence: TGTGCCAGTAGTATAGATCGCGGCTTTGAGCAGTTCTTC. The encoded protein is CASSIDRGFEQFF.

The sample holds one count of this clone. The rearrangement uses TRBV6-5 and TRBJ2-1; D unclear. V was trimmed by 8 bases and J by 10 bases, leaving 21 bases between them. Germline V gives CDR1 MNHEY, CDR2 SVGAGI. The CDR3 is made up of 14 amino acids. The CDR3 nucleotides are TGTGCCAGCCAGGTCGACCCCGTCATCGGGGAGCAGTTCTTC. It specifies CASQVDPVIGEQFF.

The chain uses TRBV30 and TRBJ1-2; TRBD1 is a possible D gene (6 bases). The CDR3 loop spans 13 amino acids. From germline, CDR1 is GTSNPN and CDR2 SVGIG (reference sequence). Trimming left V 0 bases short and J 8 bases short, with 13 bases between. For the CDR3, the DNA is TGTGCCTGGAGTGTAGGGGGGGCATTAGGCTACACCTTC. Translated, it gives CAWSVGGALGYTF.

The V and J genes are TRBV6-5 and TRBJ2-5, with 10 bases matching TRBD1. CDR1 MNHEY and CDR2 SVGAGI come from the germline V gene. Trimming took 5 bases from V and 4 from J; bases not matched to a gene: 7. The CDR3 has 15 amino acids. CDR3 region: CASSPGQGRRETQYF. The CDR3, as DNA: TGTGCCAGCAGTCCGGGACAGGGGCGTAGAGAGACCCAGTACTTC.

The gene calls are TRBV24-1 and TRBJ2-2, with 11 nucleotides matching TRBD2. V trimming: 5 bases; J trimming: 2 bases; junction bases outside the gene matches: 9. Germline CDR1 is KGHDR and CDR2 is SFDVKD. The CDR3 is 18 amino acids. CDR3 region: CATSVPWGTSGNTGELFF. DNA of the CDR3: TGTGCCACCAGTGTTCCCTGGGGGACTAGCGGAAACACCGGGGAGCTGTTTTTT.

This clone was recorded once. The chain has TRBV11-2 and TRBJ2-3; the D gene is possibly TRBD1 (5 bases). Trimming pared 0 bases from V and 3 bases from J, leaving 7 bases between. The CDR3 is made up of 14 amino acids. Germline assignment: CDR1 SGHAT and CDR2 FQNNGV. The CDR3 protein is CASSLDRVTDTQYF. CDR3 nucleotide sequence: TGTGCCAGCAGCTTAGACAGGGTAACAGATACGCAGTATTTT.

This chain connects TRBV29-1 to TRBJ1-1, with no clear D. The ends were cut back, 6 bases at V and 3 bases at J, with 11 bases in the middle. Germline lookup yields CDR1 SQVTM and CDR2 ANQGSEA. The CDR3 sequence is 12 residues long. The DNA of the CDR3 is TGCAGCGTGAACGGGCGTCACACTGAAGCTTTCTTT. Its translation is CSVNGRHTEAFF.

This clone was counted a single time. The chain recombines TRBV2 with TRBJ1-2; D not certain. The CDR3 loop spans 13 amino acids. The germline V and J ends were trimmed by 6 bases and 8 bases, with 16 bases remaining between them. Germline lookup yields CDR1 SNHLY and CDR2 FYNNEI. For the CDR3, the DNA is TGTGCCAGCAGGACTGGGCCCCTTGGGGGCTACACCTTC. It codes for CASRTGPLGGYTF.

This rearrangement joins TRBV6-5 to TRBJ1-4, with unresolved D. Germline V gives CDR1 MNHEY, CDR2 SVGAGI. This CDR3 contains 12 residues. The V end was cut by 7 bases, the J end by 5 bases, with 8 bases between. CDR3 loop: CASITENEKLFF. CDR3 nucleotides: TGTGCCAGCATAACTGAGAATGAAAAACTGTTTTTT.

The chain links TRBV21-1 to TRBJ2-5; no DNA check was done on the table's D call, TRBD1. TRBV21-1 is reported as a pseudogene. The CDR3 extends over 13 amino acids. The CDR3 DNA follows: TGTGCCAGCAACCCAGTGCAGAAGGAGACCCAGTACTTC. It encodes CASNPVQKETQYF.

This sequence joins TRBV25-1 and TRBJ1-4, with D maybe TRBD1 (6 bases). Germline loops: CDR1 MGHDK, CDR2 SYGVNS. The CDR3 extends over 15 amino acids. Trimming took off 6 bases at V and 0 bases at J, with 11 bases between the two ends. CDR3 sequence: CASSQGGATNEKLFF. DNA for the CDR3: TGTGCCAGCAGCCAAGGGGGGGCAACTAATGAAAAACTGTTTTTT.

On this clone itself: This CDR3 is also generated by other DNA sequences in the sample. V and J are TRBV12-3 or TRBV12-4 and TRBJ1-2; no reliable D call. The CDR3 sequence is 11 residues long. Deletions cut 4 bases from V and 4 bases from J, with 4 bases between. Here the CDR3 reads CASSSSYGYTF. The CDR3 nucleotides read TGTGCCAGCAGTTCAAGCTATGGCTACACCTTC.

The CDR3 protein is CATQRTKSTYTQYF. The CDR3 nucleotides read TGTGCCACCCAAAGGACCAAAAGCACGTATACGCAGTATTTT. The chain is built from TRBV7-8 and TRBJ2-3; the D is unclear. V was pared by 10 bases and J by 7 bases, with 21 bases between. CDR1 is SGHVS and CDR2 is FQNEAQ in the germline V gene. This CDR3 is built from 14 residues.

This chain links TRBV6-5 with TRBJ2-7; TRBD1 aligns across 8 bases. CDR3 size: 13 residues. Trimming at V came to 5 bases and at J to 3 bases, leaving 3 bases not matched to a gene. Germline V gene data show CDR1 as MNHEY and CDR2 as SVGAGI. The CDR3 nucleotides read TGTGCCAGCAGTCCCGGGACAGGCTACGAGCAGTACTTC. The encoded protein is CASSPGTGYEQYF.

The rearrangement uses TRBV6-2 or TRBV6-3 and TRBJ2-1; tentatively, D is TRBD1 or TRBD2 (5 bases each). The CDR3 spans 15 residues. Trimming pared 2 bases from V and 8 bases from J, leaving 16 bases between. CDR1 MNHEY and CDR2 SVGEGT come from the germline V gene. The chain's CDR3 is CASSYEGTLPYEQFF. The CDR3 DNA follows: TGTGCCAGCAGTTACGAGGGGACCCTGCCATATGAGCAGTTCTTC.

This clone was counted a single time. V usage is TRBV3-1 (or the pseudogene TRBV3-2) and J usage is TRBJ2-5; 11 bases agree with TRBD2. The CDR3 loop spans 15 amino acids. V lost 5 bases and J lost 3; bases outside the gene matches: 5. CDR1 is LGHDT, CDR2 YNNKEL, per germline (reference sequence). The CDR3 nucleotides are TGTGCCAGCAGCTTCTCTAGCGGGGGGAAAGAGACCCAGTACTTC. Its translation is CASSFSSGGKETQYF.

The chain employs TRBV5-1 and TRBJ2-7, with D possibly being TRBD2 (5 bases). V was clipped by 0 bases and J by 2 bases, with 9 bases between them. CDR3 length: 14 residues. Germline loops: CDR1 SGHRS, CDR2 YFSETQ. As DNA, the CDR3 is TGCGCCAGCAGCTTGGAAAGCGGCCCCTACGAGCAGTACTTC. This codes for CASSLESGPYEQYF.

The chain uses TRBV11-3 and TRBJ2-1, with TRBD2 matching over 8 bases. With 3 bases clipped from V and 6 bases from J, the junction kept 4 bases outside the gene matches. The length of the CDR3 is 14 residues. Germline CDR1 is SGHNT and CDR2 is YENEEA. The CDR3 region is CASSFGLAGNEQFF. DNA for the CDR3: TGTGCCAGCAGCTTTGGACTAGCAGGCAATGAGCAGTTCTTC.

The chain couples TRBV18 to TRBJ2-2; D gene uncertain. Germline V lookup: CDR1 KGHSH, CDR2 LQKENI. The V end lost 1 base, the J end lost 3 bases, and 3 bases lay between the germline ends. The CDR3 is made up of 13 amino acids. CDR3 protein: CASSPRDTGELFF. For the CDR3, the DNA is TGTGCCAGCTCACCACGAGACACCGGGGAGCTGTTTTTT.

This clone was counted a single time. The rearrangement links TRBV6-2 or TRBV6-3 to TRBJ2-7; 8 positions match TRBD2. V trimming: 5 bases; J trimming: 5 bases; junction bases outside the gene matches: 8. This CDR3 comprises 14 residues. Germline V gives CDR1 MNHEY, CDR2 SVGEGT. For the CDR3, the DNA is TGTGCCAGCAGTCTGGGACTAGTGTTGGACGAGCAGTACTTC. As protein: CASSLGLVLDEQYF.

The chain joins TRBV7-8 to TRBJ1-6; TRBD1 is a possible D gene (6 bases). There are 15 residues in the CDR3. Per the germline V gene, CDR1 is SGHVS and CDR2 is FQNEAQ. Trimming removed 5 bases at V and 8 bases at J, with 16 bases between. CDR3 sequence: CASSLFGGGDSPLHF. Written as DNA, the CDR3 is TGTGCCAGCAGCCTCTTCGGAGGGGGGGATTCACCCCTCCACTTT.

The chain uses TRBV2 and TRBJ2-3; 9 bases are shared with TRBD1. The J segment lost 4 bases and the V segment lost 6 bases, leaving 8 bases of the junction unmatched. The germline V gene encodes CDR1 SNHLY and CDR2 FYNNEI. The CDR3 consists of 15 residues. The CDR3 DNA reads TGTGCCAGCAGCAAAACAGGGGGCTTCGCAGATACGCAGTATTTT. Encoded protein: CASSKTGGFADTQYF.

This CDR3 reads CASSLGVRGENTEAFF. The CDR3, as DNA: TGTGCCAGCAGCCTTGGTGTCAGGGGGGAGAACACTGAAGCTTTCTTT. The rearrangement joins TRBV11-3 to TRBJ1-1; 7 bases agree with TRBD1. This CDR3 has 16 amino acids. The J segment lost 1 base and the V segment lost 5 bases, leaving 10 bases of the junction unmatched. Germline V gives CDR1 SGHNT, CDR2 YENEEA.

CDR3 protein: CASSIGAREEQYF. In nucleotides, the CDR3 is TGTGCCAGTAGTATAGGAGCTAGGGAAGAGCAGTACTTC. The chain recombines TRBV19 with TRBJ2-7; D not resolved. V was pared by 1 base and J by 7 bases, with 11 bases between. The CDR3 totals 13 residues. Germline-derived CDR1 and CDR2 are LNHDA and SQIVND (reference sequence).

This rearrangement joins TRBV3-1 (or the pseudogene TRBV3-2) to TRBJ2-5; 7 positions agree with TRBD2. Germline CDR1 and CDR2: LGHDT and YNNKEL (reference sequence). The V gene end was trimmed by 3 bases and the J gene end by 5 bases; junction bases not matched to a gene: 12. The CDR3 loop spans 16 amino acids. The CDR3 is CASSHTAESRGETQYF. Written as DNA, the CDR3 is TGTGCCAGCAGCCACACAGCTGAGTCGCGGGGGGAGACCCAGTACTTC.